Listed here are 31 T cell receptor beta chains from one sample, sequenced in a study of OX40 agonist ivuxolimab in advanced cancers. This table comes from immunoSEQ multiplex PCR, and its TCRdb copy is limited to in-frame clones, with some not included. Among some 80,000 clones, around 87% were seen once, and the ten largest hold over 0.25%. The sample here was CD4+ or CD8+ T cells sorted from blood, taken in a trial of the OX40 agonist ivuxolimab. These receptors were obtained from an adult with an advanced solid tumor such as melanoma, head and neck, liver or kidney cancer.

The V call is TRBV18, the J call TRBJ1-2; D gene uncertain. This CDR3 contains 15 residues. V was clipped by 2 bases and J by 0 bases, with 10 bases between them. CDR1 is KGHSH and CDR2 is LQKENI in the germline V gene. The CDR3 nucleotides are TGTGCCAGCTCACCAAACCTCGGGGCTAACTATGGCTACACCTTC. Amino acid sequence: CASSPNLGANYGYTF.

The DNA of the CDR3 is TGTGCCAGCAGTGACCTCGGGGACACTGAAGCTTTCTTT. Translated, it gives CASSDLGDTEAFF. The chain links TRBV2 to TRBJ1-1; D is ambiguous. Trimming took off 3 bases at V and 3 bases at J, with 8 bases between the two ends. The CDR3 runs 13 residues. Germline V gene data show CDR1 as SNHLY and CDR2 as FYNNEI.

The chain joins TRBV7-2 to TRBJ2-1; 10 bases align to TRBD2. Germline values: CDR1 SGHTA, CDR2 FQGNSA. The CDR3 is 15 amino acids. V was pared by 5 bases and J by 8 bases, with 9 bases of the junction left unmatched. The CDR3 sequence is CASSISSGSYYEQFF. In DNA, the CDR3 is TGTGCCAGCAGCATCTCTAGCGGGAGTTACTATGAGCAGTTCTTC. Combining the CDR3 with reference TRBV7-2 and TRBJ2-1 gives the whole variable domain GAGVSQSPSNKVTEKGKDVELRCDPISGHTALYWYRQSLGQGLEFLIYFQGNSAPDKSGLPSDRFSAERTGGSVSTLTIQRTQQEDSAVYLCASSISSGSYYEQFFGPGTRLTVL.

V gene TRBV7-9 combines with J gene TRBJ2-1; D unclear. Germline V gene data show CDR1 as SEHNR and CDR2 as FQNEAQ (reference sequence). Trimming removed 5 bases at V and 9 bases at J, with 17 bases between. This CDR3 is built from 14 residues. The CDR3: CASSPQTEFLEQFF. The CDR3 bases are TGTGCCAGCAGCCCGCAGACGGAGTTTCTTGAGCAGTTCTTC.

The chain carries TRBV6-6 and TRBJ2-7; 7 bases are a match to TRBD2. V trimming: 2 bases; J trimming: 3 bases; junction bases outside the gene matches: 4. CDR3 length equals 14 residues. Germline V CDR1 and CDR2: MNHNY, SVGAGI (reference sequence). This chain's CDR3 is CASSYGGEFYEQYF. In nucleotides, the CDR3 is TGTGCCAGCAGTTACGGGGGGGAATTCTACGAGCAGTACTTC.

CDR3 nucleotides: TGTGCCAGTAGCCCCCGTTTGGGGGGGCTTGGTGAAGCTTTCTTT. Amino acids: CASSPRLGGLGEAFF. This sequence joins TRBV19 and TRBJ1-1; D possibly corresponds to TRBD1 (6 bases). V dropped 6 bases and J dropped 7 bases, with 21 bases sitting between them. CDR1 and CDR2 (germline): LNHDA, SQIVND (reference sequence). The CDR3 is 15 amino acids.

The chain has TRBV5-4 and TRBJ2-5, with TRBD1 matching over 8 bases. CDR1 SGHNT and CDR2 YYREEE come from the germline V gene (reference sequence). The J segment lost 5 bases and the V segment lost 4 bases, leaving 10 bases of the junction unmatched. The CDR3 length is 15 residues. The CDR3 protein is CASSLRQGQRETQYF. The CDR3 DNA follows: TGTGCCAGCAGCCTACGACAGGGGCAGAGGGAGACCCAGTACTTC.

CDR3 coding DNA: TGTGCCAGCTCACCACAGCTAGCGCTGAACACCGGGGAGCTGTTTTTT. This encodes CASSPQLALNTGELFF. The J gene is TRBJ2-2, the V gene TRBV18, with D possibly matching TRBD2 (6 bases). CDR1 KGHSH and CDR2 LQKENI come from the germline V gene. The CDR3 runs 16 residues. Trimming pared 1 base from V and 1 base from J, leaving 10 bases between.

The gene calls are TRBV5-1 and TRBJ2-2; D uncertain. Trimming left V 4 bases short and J 2 bases short, with 9 bases between. The germline CDR1 and CDR2 sequences are SGHRS and YFSETQ. The CDR3 has 14 amino acids. The CDR3 DNA reads as TGCGCCAGCAGCCCGGCCCTAAACACCGGGGAGCTGTTTTTT. This translates into CASSPALNTGELFF.

The V and J genes are TRBV4-3 and TRBJ2-1; either TRBD1 or TRBD2 may supply D (6 bases each). This CDR3 region has 18 residues. The V gene's germline CDR1 is LGHNA and CDR2 YSLEER. V lost 6 bases and J 6 bases, leaving 27 bases between the germline ends. Here the CDR3 DNA reads TGCGCCAGCAGGAACTACTGGGACAAACGTCGGGAGTCCAATGAGCAGTTCTTC. Translated: CASRNYWDKRRESNEQFF.

The chain joins TRBV11-2 to TRBJ2-3, with unresolved D. This CDR3 comprises 12 residues. Germline CDR1 SGHAT, CDR2 FQNNGV. Trimming took 4 bases from V and 4 from J, leaving 6 bases between them. The chain's CDR3 is CASSSLSDTQYF. The CDR3 nucleotides are TGTGCCAGCAGCTCGTTATCAGATACGCAGTATTTT.

This chain uses TRBV19 with TRBJ2-6; a weak D match, TRBD1 (5 bases). Germline loops: CDR1 LNHDA, CDR2 SQIVND (reference sequence). V was shortened by 5 bases and J by 10 bases, with 18 bases between the two germline ends. CDR3 length: 15 amino acids. The CDR3 bases are TGTGCCAGTAGTGCCCGGACACCGGTCAAGAACGTCCTGACTTTC. Translation gives CASSARTPVKNVLTF.

This clone was found once. The V call is TRBV10-3, the J call TRBJ2-5, with 7 bases that match TRBD2. Germline V CDR1 and CDR2: ENHRY, SYGVKD. The V gene end was trimmed by 10 bases and the J gene end by 2 bases; junction bases not matched to a gene: 13. This CDR3 is built from 15 residues. The CDR3 is CATQRASGLQETQYF. The CDR3 nucleotides read TGTGCCACTCAAAGGGCTAGCGGACTTCAAGAGACCCAGTACTTC.

The chain is built from TRBV10-3 and TRBJ2-3; 10 bases are a match to TRBD1. With V trimmed by 10 bases and J by 2 bases, 6 bases remained unmatched. Germline lookup yields CDR1 ENHRY and CDR2 SYGVKD. The CDR3 is made up of 14 amino acids. CDR3 in amino acids: CATRDRGHTDTQYF. DNA of the CDR3: TGTGCCACACGGGACAGGGGTCACACAGATACGCAGTATTTT.

This CDR3 reads CASSQEGTSRYNEQFF. The CDR3 DNA sequence: TGCGCCAGCAGCCAAGAGGGGACTAGCCGATACAATGAGCAGTTCTTC. This chain uses TRBV4-1 with TRBJ2-1, with 9 positions matching TRBD2. The CDR3 contains 16 residues. Germline assignment: CDR1 MGHRA and CDR2 YSYEKL. V shed 0 bases, J shed 4 bases, and the junction held 4 bases outside the gene matches.

The chain couples TRBV9 to TRBJ2-3; TRBD2 is a possible D gene (5 bases). Germline V gene lookup returns CDR1 SGDLS and CDR2 YYNGEE. This CDR3 is 14 amino acids long. Deletions cut 0 bases from V and 6 bases from J, with 11 bases between. DNA of the CDR3: TGTGCCAGCAGCGTAGCTCGTCAGCGGGATACGCAGTATTTT. This codes for CASSVARQRDTQYF.

The V gene is TRBV11-2, the J gene TRBJ1-1; D is uncertain. This CDR3 has 13 amino acids. Germline V gene sequence: CDR1 SGHAT, CDR2 FQNNGV. V was trimmed by 5 bases and J by 4 bases, leaving 11 bases between them. The CDR3 loop is CASSVFGGTEAFF. The DNA for the CDR3 is TGTGCCAGCAGCGTTTTCGGTGGCACTGAAGCTTTCTTT.

This clone was found once. The J gene is TRBJ2-7, the V gene TRBV28; TRBD1 aligns across 10 bases. V dropped 4 bases and J dropped 2; count of bases not matched to a gene: 2. This CDR3 is 14 amino acids long. CDR1 is MDHEN and CDR2 is SYDVKM in the germline V gene. CDR3 in amino acids: CASSSGQGAYEQYV. The DNA of the CDR3 is TGTGCCAGCAGTTCCGGACAGGGGGCCTACGAGCAGTACGTC.

The chain is built from TRBV6-1 and TRBJ2-3; 9 positions agree with TRBD1. CDR1 and CDR2 (germline): MNHNS, SASEGT. The CDR3 has 15 amino acids. The V gene end was trimmed by 5 bases and the J gene end by 5 bases; junction bases not matched to a gene: 8. The CDR3 region is CASSWGQGEGDTQYF. The CDR3 bases are TGTGCCAGCAGTTGGGGACAGGGAGAAGGAGATACGCAGTATTTT.

The rearrangement joins TRBV10-2 to TRBJ1-1; tentatively, D is TRBD1 (5 bases). The V and J ends lost 7 bases and 0 bases respectively, with 9 bases between them. The CDR3 spans 13 residues. CDR1 WSHSY and CDR2 SAAADI come from the germline V gene. CDR3 loop: CASKTELNTEAFF. The CDR3, as DNA: TGCGCCAGCAAGACAGAGTTGAACACTGAAGCTTTCTTT.

V and J are TRBV5-1 and TRBJ2-3; tentatively, D is TRBD1 (6 bases). CDR3 length equals 13 residues. V lost 1 base, J lost 3 bases, and 6 bases lay in between. Germline CDR1 SGHRS, CDR2 YFSETQ. This chain's CDR3 is CASSLQGTDTQYF. CDR3 coding DNA: TGCGCCAGCAGCTTGCAGGGGACAGATACGCAGTATTTT.

The chain couples TRBV5-1 to TRBJ1-1, with TRBD1 matching 9 bases. V shed 4 bases and J 6 bases; nucleotides not matched to a gene: 7. Per germline, CDR1 SGHRS and CDR2 YFSETQ. This CDR3 has 14 residues. The CDR3 protein is CASSLAGTGSEAFF. CDR3 nucleotides: TGCGCCAGCAGCCTTGCAGGGACAGGGTCTGAAGCTTTCTTT.

This clone was seen only once. This chain connects TRBV7-9 to TRBJ1-5, with a tentative D call TRBD1 (6 bases). CDR3 size: 14 residues. Trimming took 3 bases from V and 7 from J, leaving 13 bases between them. The germline V gene encodes CDR1 SEHNR and CDR2 FQNEAQ (reference sequence). The DNA of the CDR3 is TGTGCCAGCAGCTTTGCAGGGGTTGGACAGCCCCAGCATTTT. This sequence encodes CASSFAGVGQPQHF.

This chain joins TRBV5-1 and TRBJ2-7; TRBD2 matches 10 bases. The CDR3 has 15 residues. Trimming removed 0 bases from V and 4 bases from J; junction bases left unmatched: 4. Germline lookup yields CDR1 SGHRS and CDR2 YFSETQ. CDR3 nucleotides: TGCGCCAGCAGCTTGGCTAGCGGGAGTCGATACGAGCAGTACTTC. Protein: CASSLASGSRYEQYF. Full variable domain (missing parts from reference TRBV5-1 and TRBJ2-7): KAGVTQTPRYLIKTRGQQVTLSCSPISGHRSVSWYQQTPGQGLQFLFEYFSETQRNKGNFPGRFSGRQFSNSRSEMNVSTLELGDSALYLCASSLASGSRYEQYFGPGTRLTVT.

The V gene is TRBV5-1, the J gene TRBJ2-1; TRBD1 matches at 8 bases. The CDR3 has 15 amino acids. Germline CDR1 reads SGHRS; CDR2 reads YFSETQ. The J segment lost 8 bases and the V segment lost 2 bases, leaving 9 bases of the junction unmatched. The CDR3 spells CASSFSGGTPDEQFF. CDR3 nucleotides: TGCGCCAGCAGCTTCTCAGGGGGCACCCCCGATGAGCAGTTCTTC.

This chain uses TRBV6-6 with TRBJ1-2; maybe TRBD1 (6 bases). Germline CDR1 MNHNY, CDR2 SVGAGI (reference sequence). V gave up 5 bases and J gave up 8 bases, with 15 bases separating them. This CDR3 comprises 13 residues. This CDR3 reads CASSGLQGEGYTF. For the CDR3, the DNA is TGTGCCAGCAGTGGCCTACAGGGCGAGGGCTACACCTTC.

V usage is TRBV7-2 and J usage is TRBJ2-2, with TRBD2 matching 15 bases. The CDR3 consists of 17 residues. From germline, CDR1 is SGHTA and CDR2 FQGNSA. Germline trimming cut 4 bases from V and 4 bases from J; bases unmatched to any gene: 4. CDR3 loop: CASSSRTSGRGTGELFF. DNA of the CDR3: TGTGCCAGCAGCTCACGGACTAGCGGGAGGGGCACCGGGGAGCTGTTTTTT.

This chain links TRBV28 with TRBJ2-3; D is undetermined. Deletions cut 2 bases from V and 5 bases from J, with 2 bases between. Germline V gene sequence: CDR1 MDHEN, CDR2 SYDVKM. The CDR3 spans 11 residues. The CDR3 DNA follows: TGTGCCAGCAGTTTAAGAGATACGCAGTATTTT. Translation: CASSLRDTQYF.

The chain employs TRBV7-9 and TRBJ1-1, with TRBD1 matching over 7 bases. J was trimmed by 5 bases and V by 5 bases; bases with no gene match: 8. The CDR3 consists of 14 residues. Germline V gives CDR1 SEHNR, CDR2 FQNEAQ (reference sequence). In nucleotides, the CDR3 is TGTGCCAGCAGCGCACGGGACAGCGAGACTGAAGCTTTCTTT. Translating gives CASSARDSETEAFF.

V is TRBV6-6 and J is TRBJ2-1; 7 bases align to TRBD1. The CDR3 extends over 15 amino acids. V lost 2 bases and J lost 4; bases outside the gene matches: 5. Germline V gene data show CDR1 as MNHNY and CDR2 as SVGAGI (reference sequence). The CDR3 coding sequence is TGTGCCAGCAGTTACCAGGGACAGCAGTACAATGAGCAGTTCTTC. Translation gives CASSYQGQQYNEQFF.

This chain connects TRBV10-1 to TRBJ2-1; 8 bases fit TRBD1. CDR1 and CDR2 (germline): WNHNN, SYGVQD (reference sequence). Trimming cost V 0 bases and J 4 bases; bases outside gene matches: 2. This CDR3 is built from 15 residues. The CDR3 protein is CASSESQGAYNEQFF. In DNA, the CDR3 is TGCGCCAGCAGTGAGTCGCAGGGGGCGTACAATGAGCAGTTCTTC.